This T cell receptor (beta chain) appears in the sequencing data of a study of blood T cell repertoires in COVID-19. Study details: COVID-19 samples collected from the United States, Italy and Spain covered acute and convalescent phases.

Two negative PCRs, clearance, or symptom resolution had been documented for recovered Cohort 3 donors. Data came from immunoSEQ multiplex PCR; TCRdb stores just in-frame clones and leaves some out. The sample lists approximately 210,000 clones, approximately 80% occurring once. What was sequenced was PBMCs or T cells enriched from blood (not recorded which). The TCR was taken from a man aged 40-50 years who had recovered from COVID-19.

CDR3 nucleotide sequence: TGTGCCAGCATAGGGGGCAATGTACCTAATGAAAAACTGTTTTTT. Translation gives CASIGGNVPNEKLFF. This chain connects TRBV2 to TRBJ1-4; 7 bases line up with TRBD1. The CDR3 covers 15 residues. The germline V gene encodes CDR1 SNHLY and CDR2 FYNNEI. V trimming: 7 bases; J trimming: 3 bases; junction bases outside the gene matches: 8.